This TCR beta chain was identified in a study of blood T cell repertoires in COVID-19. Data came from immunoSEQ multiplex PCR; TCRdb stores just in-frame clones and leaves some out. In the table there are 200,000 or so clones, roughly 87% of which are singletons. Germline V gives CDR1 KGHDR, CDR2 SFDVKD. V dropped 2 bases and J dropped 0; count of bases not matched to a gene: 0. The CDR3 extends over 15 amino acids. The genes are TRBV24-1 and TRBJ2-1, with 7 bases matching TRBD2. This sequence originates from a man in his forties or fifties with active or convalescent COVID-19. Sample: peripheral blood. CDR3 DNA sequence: TGTGCCACCAGTGATTCGGGGGGCTCCTACAATGAGCAGTTCTTC. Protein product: CATSDSGGSYNEQFF.